The 7 T cell receptor beta chains below were found in one sample sequenced in a study of blood T cell repertoires in COVID-19. Method: immunoSEQ multiplex PCR; TCRdb's copy keeps in-frame clones and lacks some. The table has about 420,000 clones, 85% to 90% seen once. Sample: peripheral blood. Receptors originate from a man between 18 and 35 years old with COVID-19, enrolled during active disease.

The CDR3 bases are TGTGCCAGCAGCTTAGCACAGGGGGCGCTGTACGAGCAGTACTTC. It encodes CASSLAQGALYEQYF. The chain recombines TRBV7-2 with TRBJ2-7, with 9 bases aligning to TRBD1. The CDR3 covers 15 residues. From germline, CDR1 is SGHTA and CDR2 FQGNSA. J lost 4 bases, V lost 0 bases, and 4 bases had no gene match.

The chain joins TRBV27 to TRBJ2-7; maybe TRBD2 (7 bases). CDR3 length equals 15 residues. Germline V gene sequence: CDR1 MNHEY, CDR2 SMNVEV (reference sequence). Deletions cut 6 bases from V and 2 bases from J, with 17 bases between. This CDR3 is CASRGRGVRAYEQYF. The CDR3 DNA sequence: TGTGCCAGCAGGGGGAGGGGGGTAAGGGCCTACGAGCAGTACTTC.

The chain couples TRBV11-3 to TRBJ2-3, with 7 nucleotides matching TRBD2. J gave up 5 bases and V 3 bases, and 8 bases lay outside the gene matches. The CDR3 extends over 15 amino acids. Germline CDR1 reads SGHNT; CDR2 reads YENEEA. For the CDR3, the DNA is TGTGCCAGCAGCTTTAGCGGGTTCCAGGGAGATACGCAGTATTTT. Translation: CASSFSGFQGDTQYF.

This chain links TRBV12-2 with TRBJ2-2; the table's D call of TRBD1 was not tested on the DNA. TRBV12-2 counts as a pseudogene. The CDR3 is made up of 14 amino acids. CDR3 DNA: TGTGCAAGTCGCTTCACACAGGGGACCGGGGAGCTGTTTTTT. It yields the protein CASRFTQGTGELFF.

The rearrangement uses TRBV29-1 and TRBJ2-5, with TRBD1 matching over 8 bases. Germline V gene data show CDR1 as SQVTM and CDR2 as ANQGSEA. The J segment lost 4 bases and the V segment lost 4 bases, leaving 5 bases of the junction unmatched. There are 13 residues in the CDR3. CDR3 amino acids: CSVVIQGAETQYF. In DNA form, the CDR3 reads TGCAGCGTTGTTATCCAGGGGGCAGAGACCCAGTACTTC.

The rearrangement uses TRBV5-1 and TRBJ2-7; 11 bases are a match to TRBD2. The trim removed 1 base at V and 6 bases at J, leaving 6 bases unmatched. Germline CDR1 is SGHRS and CDR2 is YFSETQ. The CDR3 length is 15 residues. CDR3 amino acids: CASSLIGTSGVEQYF. DNA for the CDR3: TGCGCCAGCAGCTTGATTGGGACTAGCGGTGTCGAGCAGTACTTC.

V and J are TRBV5-6 and TRBJ2-5, with 9 bases fitting TRBD2. This CDR3 comprises 16 residues. The V segment lost 1 base and the J segment 0 bases; nucleotides outside the gene matches: 4. The germline V gene encodes CDR1 SGHDT and CDR2 YYEEEE. The CDR3 loop is CASSLLASGDQETQYF. The CDR3, as DNA: TGTGCCAGCAGCTTGCTGGCTAGCGGGGACCAAGAGACCCAGTACTTC.